This T cell receptor beta chain came from a study of CD8 T cells in ankylosing spondylitis. This clonotype was counted a few times. Its antigen is unidentified. Study results and caveats: Disease-linked clones were reportedly significantly enriched in matched ankylosing spondylitis synovial fluid. Disease-linked clones displayed a CD8+ phenotype and appeared relatively rarely in peripheral blood.

This CDR3 has 16 amino acids. V gave up 2 bases and J gave up 1 base; unmatched junction bases: 5. Germline loops: CDR1 MNHEY, CDR2 SVGAGI. In making TCR beta libraries, quantitative 5'-RACE with molecular barcodes was used. TCRdb ran MiXCR on the 5' RACE reads and lists one entry per CDR3 protein. The sample contains approximately 290,000 distinct CDR3 sequences, roughly 20% of which appear only once. This clonotype was sampled from a female donor with ankylosing spondylitis or in good health (not recorded which). The sequencing input was blood, either unsorted or a sorted T cell fraction (not recorded which). The rearrangement joins TRBV6-5 to TRBJ1-2; 9 nucleotides line up with TRBD1. The CDR3 spells CASSYRTGALNYGYTF. DNA of the CDR3: TGTGCCAGCAGTTACAGGACAGGGGCCCTTAACTATGGCTACACCTTC.